This section outlines one TCR beta chain sequence together with its context. Patients in Seattle were enrolled during active infection, then followed longitudinally. CDR1 is WSHSY and CDR2 is SAAADI in the germline V gene. J lost 3 bases, V lost 10 bases, and 9 bases had no gene match. CDR3 length equals 13 residues. This sample is drawn from a study of blood T cell repertoires in COVID-19. Study overall: The United States, Italy and Spain were the sources of the acute and convalescent COVID-19 samples. PBMCs, B-cell-depleted T cells, or T cells provided the cDNA or gDNA that made up the material.

In the original workflow: It was from reference gene primer amplification that nucleated cell counts were estimated. Method: immunoSEQ multiplex PCR; TCRdb's copy keeps in-frame clones and lacks some. That table is the source of V, J and clone size, and D and trimming were worked out from the DNA. Here the sample spans tens of thousands of clones, roughly 88% being singletons. Sequenced: peripheral blood. The receptor's source is an elderly woman with COVID-19, enrolled during active disease. The chain recombines TRBV10-2 with TRBJ2-7; 7 bases line up with TRBD1. CDR3 bases: TGCGCCACCACACGACAGGGTTTCTACGAGCAGTACTTC. Translating it yields CATTRQGFYEQYF.